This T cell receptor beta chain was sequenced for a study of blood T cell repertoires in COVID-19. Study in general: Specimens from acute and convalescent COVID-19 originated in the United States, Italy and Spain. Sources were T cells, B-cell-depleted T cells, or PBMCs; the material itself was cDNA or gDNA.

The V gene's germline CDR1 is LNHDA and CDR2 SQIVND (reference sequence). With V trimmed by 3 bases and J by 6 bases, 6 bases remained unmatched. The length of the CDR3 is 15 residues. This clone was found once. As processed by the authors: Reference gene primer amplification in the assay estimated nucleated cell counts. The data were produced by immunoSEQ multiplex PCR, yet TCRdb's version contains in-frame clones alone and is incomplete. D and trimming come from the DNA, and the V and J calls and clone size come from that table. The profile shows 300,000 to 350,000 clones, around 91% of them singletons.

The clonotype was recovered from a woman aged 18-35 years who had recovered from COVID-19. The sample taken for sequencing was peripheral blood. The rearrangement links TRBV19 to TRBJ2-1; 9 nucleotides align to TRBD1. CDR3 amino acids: CASSISGTGINEQFF. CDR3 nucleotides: TGTGCCAGTAGTATCTCCGGGACAGGGATCAATGAGCAGTTCTTC.